These 16 T cell receptor beta chains share one sample of origin, sequenced in a study of T cells in Graves' hyperthyroidism and ophthalmopathy. Amplification of TCR beta CDR3 regions used RNA as the template. Primed by the HTBI set, a first-round RT-PCR was run on the TCR CDR3. One entry per CDR3 protein results from TCRdb running MiXCR on the multiplex PCR reads. Among roughly 330,000 distinct CDR3 sequences listed, around 17% were seen once. The sequenced sample was blood. These receptors were collected from a man aged 30-40 years with Graves' hyperthyroidism.

The CDR3 nucleotides are TGCAGTGCTAGAGACCACCGTCCTAACAGGGGCTACGAGCAGTACTTC. Amino acid sequence: CSARDHRPNRGYEQYF. V is TRBV20-1 and J is TRBJ2-7; 7 positions match TRBD1. The CDR3 extends over 16 amino acids. From germline, CDR1 is DFQATT and CDR2 SNEGSKA (reference sequence). V dropped 0 bases and J dropped 3; count of bases not matched to a gene: 11.

This chain links TRBV27 with TRBJ2-2; TRBD1 aligns across 7 bases. V was clipped by 5 bases and J by 6 bases; unmatched bases: 6. Germline assignment: CDR1 MNHEY and CDR2 SMNVEV (reference sequence). CDR3 length: 14 amino acids. The CDR3 region is CASSADRSPGELFF. The CDR3 coding sequence is TGTGCCAGCAGTGCGGACAGGTCCCCCGGGGAGCTGTTTTTT.

This clonotype was picked up many times. This chain uses TRBV7-9 with TRBJ2-7, with 8 bases aligning to TRBD1. The germline CDR1 and CDR2 sequences are SEHNR and FQNEAQ (reference sequence). This CDR3 spans 15 amino acids. V shed 6 bases, J shed 6 bases, and the junction held 13 bases outside the gene matches. The CDR3 protein is CASSSRDRSVVEQYF. As DNA, the CDR3 is TGTGCCAGCAGTTCCCGGGACAGGTCGGTAGTCGAGCAGTACTTC.

This clonotype has just a few counts. V gene TRBV27 combines with J gene TRBJ1-1; the D is unclear. CDR3 length equals 13 residues. Germline CDR1 is MNHEY and CDR2 is SMNVEV (reference sequence). Trimming cost V 8 bases and J 6 bases, with 16 bases left between them. The CDR3 DNA follows: TGTGCCAGCGACCTTAATGGGATACCTGAAGCTTTCTTT. Translation: CASDLNGIPEAFF.

About this clonotype itself: It may be a read error: a sequence one base away is much more abundant. The V gene is TRBV11-2, the J gene TRBJ2-3; possible D gene TRBD2, 5 bases. Germline V gene sequence: CDR1 SGHAT, CDR2 FQNNGV. V was trimmed by 5 bases and J by 3 bases, leaving 9 bases between them. The CDR3 totals 13 residues. CDR3 sequence reads: CASSGSRTDTQYF. The CDR3 DNA follows: TGTGCCAGCAGCGGGAGTCGGACAGATACGCAGTATTTT.

This clonotype was counted many times. V is TRBV11-2 and J is TRBJ1-5; D is unresolved. The germline V and J ends were trimmed by 4 bases and 5 bases, with 15 bases remaining between them. Germline CDR1 is SGHAT and CDR2 is FQNNGV. The CDR3 runs 15 residues. The DNA of the CDR3 is TGTGCCAGCAGCTCAGTCGGAGGGCCCTATCAGCCCCAGCATTTT. It encodes CASSSVGGPYQPQHF.

The chain uses TRBV7-4 and TRBJ2-3; D is perhaps TRBD2 (6 bases). Germline values: CDR1 SGHVT, CDR2 SQSDAQ. The length of the CDR3 is 17 residues. The ends were cut back, 3 bases at V and 0 bases at J, with 16 bases in the middle. The CDR3 bases are TGTGCCAGCAGCTTGGGTTGGCGGGAAAACAGCACAGATACGCAGTATTTT. Its translation is CASSLGWRENSTDTQYF.

This clonotype came up once. The genes are TRBV7-2 and TRBJ2-7; 8 nucleotides agree with TRBD2. The CDR3 runs 16 residues. V lost 5 bases and J lost 7; bases outside the gene matches: 16. Germline CDR1 reads SGHTA; CDR2 reads FQGNSA. CDR3 bases: TGTACCAGCAGCACCGGGGGGAGCGGGAGAGGGGGAGAGCAGTACTTC. It translates to CTSSTGGSGRGGEQYF.

For the CDR3, the DNA is TGTGCCAGCAGCCTGACAGAGGTTGGGACCGGGGAGCTGTTTTTT. Its translation: CASSLTEVGTGELFF. The V and J genes are TRBV9 and TRBJ2-2, with D possibly being TRBD1 (5 bases). V was pared by 4 bases and J by 5 bases, with 15 bases between. The CDR3 totals 15 residues. Germline CDR1 reads SGDLS; CDR2 reads YYNGEE.

This clonotype was observed a handful of times. The chain recombines TRBV6-1 with TRBJ2-7; TRBD2 matches at 9 bases. V dropped 5 bases and J dropped 4; count of bases not matched to a gene: 9. The CDR3 is made up of 15 amino acids. Germline CDR1 reads MNHNS; CDR2 reads SASEGT. The CDR3 DNA follows: TGTGCCAGCAGTTCCCCGGCTAGCGGGATATACGAGCAGTACTTC. Translated, it gives CASSSPASGIYEQYF.

CDR3 nucleotide sequence: TGTGCCAGCAGCACCTCTACTGGTTCACCCCTCCACTTT. Protein: CASSTSTGSPLHF. This chain uses TRBV7-2 with TRBJ1-6; D is unresolved. Trimming took off 5 bases at V and 9 bases at J, with 11 bases between the two ends. The CDR3 runs to 13 residues. Germline V gives CDR1 SGHTA, CDR2 FQGNSA.

The genes are TRBV27 and TRBJ2-1, with D uncertain. CDR1 MNHEY and CDR2 SMNVEV come from the germline V gene (reference sequence). There are 16 residues in the CDR3. Trimming cost V 0 bases and J 2 bases, with 11 bases left between them. As DNA, the CDR3 is TGTGCCAGCAGTTTATCGGTGGCAGCACCCTACAATGAGCAGTTCTTC. Protein product: CASSLSVAAPYNEQFF.

This clonotype was seen many times. This chain uses TRBV25-1 with TRBJ2-3; TRBD2 matches 7 bases. Germline values: CDR1 MGHDK, CDR2 SYGVNS. The CDR3 has 15 residues. The ends lost 3 bases at V and 3 bases at J; junction bases unmatched: 6. Here the CDR3 DNA reads TGTGCCAGCAGTGAGGAGCGGGATATTACAGATACGCAGTATTTT. This codes for CASSEERDITDTQYF.

In its sample, this clonotype was seen many times. The chain combines TRBV30 with TRBJ1-5, with a possible D match to TRBD1 (5 bases). Germline CDR1 is GTSNPN and CDR2 is SVGIG (reference sequence). V shed 5 bases and J shed 5 bases, with 13 bases lying between them. This CDR3 contains 13 residues. The CDR3 is CAWALGGHQPQHF. In nucleotides, the CDR3 is TGTGCCTGGGCCCTGGGGGGACATCAGCCCCAGCATTTT.

This clonotype was seen at least ten times. The J gene is TRBJ2-1, the V gene TRBV12-3 or TRBV12-4; D is unresolved. The V end was cut by 3 bases, the J end by 0 bases, with 6 bases between. This CDR3 comprises 14 residues. The CDR3 DNA reads TGTGCCAGCAGTTTCCAGAACTCCTACAATGAGCAGTTCTTC. The encoded protein is CASSFQNSYNEQFF.

This clonotype was counted many times. The chain combines TRBV7-2 with TRBJ2-2; D gene ambiguous. The CDR3 sequence is 14 residues long. V lost 3 bases and J lost 0, with 5 bases in between. Per germline, CDR1 SGHTA and CDR2 FQGNSA. The CDR3 region has the DNA TGTGCCAGCAGCTTTGATCCGAACACCGGGGAGCTGTTTTTT. Translation: CASSFDPNTGELFF.